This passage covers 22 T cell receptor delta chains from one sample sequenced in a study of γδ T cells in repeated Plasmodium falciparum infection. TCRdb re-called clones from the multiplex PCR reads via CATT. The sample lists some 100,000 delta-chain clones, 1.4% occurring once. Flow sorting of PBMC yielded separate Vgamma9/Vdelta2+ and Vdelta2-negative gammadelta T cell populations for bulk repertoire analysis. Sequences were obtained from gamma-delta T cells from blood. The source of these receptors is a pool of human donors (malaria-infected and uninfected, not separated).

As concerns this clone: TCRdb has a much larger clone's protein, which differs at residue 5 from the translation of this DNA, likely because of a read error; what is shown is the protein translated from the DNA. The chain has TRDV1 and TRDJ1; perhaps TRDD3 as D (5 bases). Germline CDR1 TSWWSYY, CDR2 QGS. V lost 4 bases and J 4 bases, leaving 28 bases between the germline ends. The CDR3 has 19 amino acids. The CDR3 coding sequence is TGTGCTCTTGGGGGCGCTATCCAAGCTGGGCCGATTCCGTACGATAAACTCATCTTT. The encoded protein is CALGGAIQAGPIPYDKLIF.

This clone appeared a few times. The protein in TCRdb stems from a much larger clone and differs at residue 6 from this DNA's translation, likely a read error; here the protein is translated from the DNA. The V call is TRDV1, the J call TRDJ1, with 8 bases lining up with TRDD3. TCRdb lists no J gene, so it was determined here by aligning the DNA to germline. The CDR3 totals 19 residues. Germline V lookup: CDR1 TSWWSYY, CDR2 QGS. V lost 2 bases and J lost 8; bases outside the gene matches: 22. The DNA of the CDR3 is TGTGCTCTTGGGGAAACGTCGAGTCCCAACTACTGGGGGGGCTACAAACTCATCTTT. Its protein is CALGETSSPNYWGGYKLIF.

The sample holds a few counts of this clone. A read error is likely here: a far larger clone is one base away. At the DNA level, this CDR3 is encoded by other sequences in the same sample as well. The DNA for the CDR3 is TGTGCTCTTGGGGATTCTTCCTTCCTCGGGAGAGTGTGGGGGATACGCACCGATAAACTCATCTTT. Its translation: CALGDSSFLGRVWGIRTDKLIF. The chain has TRDV1 and TRDJ1, with 11 bases identical to TRDD3. TCRdb supplies no J gene; here it was assigned by aligning the nucleotide sequence to germline. V dropped 3 bases and J dropped 1; count of bases not matched to a gene: 22. The germline CDR1 and CDR2 sequences are TSWWSYY and QGS. The CDR3 spans 22 residues.

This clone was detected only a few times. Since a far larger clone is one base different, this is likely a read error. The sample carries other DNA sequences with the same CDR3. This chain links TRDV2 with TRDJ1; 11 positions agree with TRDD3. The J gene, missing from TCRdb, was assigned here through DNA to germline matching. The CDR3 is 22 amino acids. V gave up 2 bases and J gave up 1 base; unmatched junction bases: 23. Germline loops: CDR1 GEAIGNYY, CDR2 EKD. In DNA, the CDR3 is TGTGCCTGTGACATCGGGGGCTCCTACAATCAACTGGGGGATAAGACCACCGATAAACTCATCTTT. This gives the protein CACDIGGSYNQLGDKTTDKLIF.

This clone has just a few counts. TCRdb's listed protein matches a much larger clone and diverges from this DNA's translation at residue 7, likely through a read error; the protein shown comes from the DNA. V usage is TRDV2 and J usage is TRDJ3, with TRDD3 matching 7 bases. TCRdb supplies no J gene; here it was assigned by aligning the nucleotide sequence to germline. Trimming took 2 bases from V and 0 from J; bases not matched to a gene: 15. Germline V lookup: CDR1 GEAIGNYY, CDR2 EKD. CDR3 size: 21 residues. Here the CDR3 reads CACDKVVPGGSSSWDTRQMFF. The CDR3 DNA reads TGTGCCTGTGACAAAGTAGTTCCCGGGGGATCTAGCTCCTGGGACACCCGACAGATGTTTTTC.

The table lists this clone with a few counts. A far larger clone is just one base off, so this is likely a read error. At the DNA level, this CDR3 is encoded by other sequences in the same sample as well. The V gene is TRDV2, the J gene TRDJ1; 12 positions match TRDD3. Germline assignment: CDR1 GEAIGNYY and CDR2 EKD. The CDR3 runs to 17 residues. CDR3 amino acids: CACVELGDTGSTDKLIF. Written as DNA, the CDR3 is TGTGCCTGTGTCGAACTGGGGGATACAGGGTCCACCGATAAGCTCATCTTT.

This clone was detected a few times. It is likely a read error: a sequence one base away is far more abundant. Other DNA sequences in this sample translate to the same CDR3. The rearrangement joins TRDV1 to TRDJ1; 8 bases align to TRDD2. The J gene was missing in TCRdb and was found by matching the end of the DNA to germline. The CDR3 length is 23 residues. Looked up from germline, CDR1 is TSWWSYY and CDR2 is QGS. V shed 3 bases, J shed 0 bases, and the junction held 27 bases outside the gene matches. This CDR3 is CALGELKIFLLTPGIMYTDKLIF. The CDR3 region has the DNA TGTGCTCTTGGGGAGCTCAAAATCTTCCTACTGACCCCGGGGATCATGTACACCGATAAACTCATCTTT.

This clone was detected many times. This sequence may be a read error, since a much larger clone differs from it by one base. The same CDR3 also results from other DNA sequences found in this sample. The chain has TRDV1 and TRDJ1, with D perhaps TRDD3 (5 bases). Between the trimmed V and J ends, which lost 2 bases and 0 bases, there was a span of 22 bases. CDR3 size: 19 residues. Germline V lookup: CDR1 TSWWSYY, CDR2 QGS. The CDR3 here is CALGETWGPSGKYTDKLIF. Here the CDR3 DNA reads TGTGCTCTTGGGGAAACGTGGGGTCCATCAGGGAAGTACACCGATAAACTCATCTTT.

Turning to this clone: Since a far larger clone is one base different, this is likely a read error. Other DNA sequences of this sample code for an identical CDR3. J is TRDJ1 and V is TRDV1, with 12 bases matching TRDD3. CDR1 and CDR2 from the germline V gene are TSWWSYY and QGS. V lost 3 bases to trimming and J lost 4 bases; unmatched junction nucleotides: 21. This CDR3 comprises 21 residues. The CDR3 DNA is TGTGCTCTTGGGGAGCTAGTGACGATAAAGACTGGGGGATACTTAAGCGATAAACTCATCTTT. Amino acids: CALGELVTIKTGGYLSDKLIF.

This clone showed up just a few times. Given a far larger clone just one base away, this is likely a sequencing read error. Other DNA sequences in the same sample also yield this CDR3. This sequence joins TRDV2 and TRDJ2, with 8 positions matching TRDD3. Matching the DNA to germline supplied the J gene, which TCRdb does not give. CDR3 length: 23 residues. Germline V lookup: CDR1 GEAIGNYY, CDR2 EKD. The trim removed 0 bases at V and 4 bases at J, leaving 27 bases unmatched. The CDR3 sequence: CACDTVSPSTRTGGYGETAQLFF. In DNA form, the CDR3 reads TGTGCCTGTGACACCGTGAGTCCCTCGACTCGTACTGGGGGGTACGGGGAGACAGCACAACTCTTCTTT.

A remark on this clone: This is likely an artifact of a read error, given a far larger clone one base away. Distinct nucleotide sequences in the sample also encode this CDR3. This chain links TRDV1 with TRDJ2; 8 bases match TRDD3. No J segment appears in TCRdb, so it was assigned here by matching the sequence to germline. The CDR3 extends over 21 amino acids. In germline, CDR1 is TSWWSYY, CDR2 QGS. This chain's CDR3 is CALGEHVRVLGVSSLTAQLFF. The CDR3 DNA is TGCGCTCTTGGGGAACATGTACGAGTACTGGGGGTCTCCTCTTTGACAGCACAACTCTTCTTT.

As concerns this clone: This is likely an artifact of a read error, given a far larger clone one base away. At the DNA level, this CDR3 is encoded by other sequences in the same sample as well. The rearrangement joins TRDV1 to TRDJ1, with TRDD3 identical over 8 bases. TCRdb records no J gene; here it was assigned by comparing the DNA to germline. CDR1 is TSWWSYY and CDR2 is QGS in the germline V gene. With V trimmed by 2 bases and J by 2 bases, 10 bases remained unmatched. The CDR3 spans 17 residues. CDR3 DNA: TGTGCTCTTGGGGAAGTGGGCCGTGGGATACGGACCGATAAACTCATCTTT. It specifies CALGEVGRGIRTDKLIF.

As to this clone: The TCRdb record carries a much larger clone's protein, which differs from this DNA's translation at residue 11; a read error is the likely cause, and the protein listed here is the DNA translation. CDR3 residues: CACDPRGTWDIRQMFF. The CDR3 nucleotides are TGTGCCTGTGACCCTCGGGGGACCTGGGACATCCGACAGATGTTTTTC. V usage is TRDV2 and J usage is TRDJ3, with a tentative D call TRDD3 (6 bases). The J gene comes from matching the DNA to germline here; TCRdb lacks it. Germline V CDR1 and CDR2: GEAIGNYY, EKD. CDR3 length equals 16 residues.

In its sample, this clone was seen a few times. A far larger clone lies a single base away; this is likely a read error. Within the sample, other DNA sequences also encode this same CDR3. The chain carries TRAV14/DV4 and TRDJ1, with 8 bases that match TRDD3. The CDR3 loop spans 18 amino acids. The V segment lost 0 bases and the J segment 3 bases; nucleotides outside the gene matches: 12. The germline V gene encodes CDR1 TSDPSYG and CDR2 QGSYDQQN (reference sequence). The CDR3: CAMREGDWGYTYADKLIF. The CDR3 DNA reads TGTGCAATGAGAGAGGGAGATTGGGGATACACGTACGCCGATAAACTCATCTTT.

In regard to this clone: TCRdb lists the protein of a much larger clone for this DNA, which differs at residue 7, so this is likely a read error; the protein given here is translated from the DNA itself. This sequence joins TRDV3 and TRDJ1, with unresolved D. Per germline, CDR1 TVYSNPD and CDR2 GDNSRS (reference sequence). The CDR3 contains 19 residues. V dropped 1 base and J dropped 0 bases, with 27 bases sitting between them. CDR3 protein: CAFTARCNGGLDYTDKLIF. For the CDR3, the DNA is TGTGCCTTTACAGCTCGGTGCAACGGAGGGTTGGACTACACCGATAAACTCATCTTT.

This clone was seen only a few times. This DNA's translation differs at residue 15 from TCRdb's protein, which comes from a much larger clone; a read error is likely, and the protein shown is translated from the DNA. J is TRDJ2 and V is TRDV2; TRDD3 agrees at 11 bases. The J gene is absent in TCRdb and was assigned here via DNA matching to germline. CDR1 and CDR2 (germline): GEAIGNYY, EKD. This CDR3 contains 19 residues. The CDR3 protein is CACDTLDWGITNLTEQLFF. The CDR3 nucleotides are TGTGCCTGTGACACTTTAGACTGGGGGATAACCAATTTGACAGAACAACTCTTCTTT.

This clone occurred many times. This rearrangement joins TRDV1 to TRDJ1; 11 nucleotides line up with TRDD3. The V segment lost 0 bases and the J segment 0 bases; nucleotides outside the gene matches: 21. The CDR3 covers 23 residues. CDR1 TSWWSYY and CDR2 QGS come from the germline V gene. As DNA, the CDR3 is TGTGCTCTTGGGGAACTCTTTCGTAAAGGAAGGGCTGGGGGATACCTACACACCGATAAACTCATCTTT. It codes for CALGELFRKGRAGGYLHTDKLIF.

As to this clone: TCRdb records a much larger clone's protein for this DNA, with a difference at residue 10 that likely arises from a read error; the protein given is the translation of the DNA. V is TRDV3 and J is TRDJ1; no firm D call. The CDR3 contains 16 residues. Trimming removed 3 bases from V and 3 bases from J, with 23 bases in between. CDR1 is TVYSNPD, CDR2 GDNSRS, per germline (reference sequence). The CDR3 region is CAFTRSPRGTPDKLIF. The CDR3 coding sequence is TGTGCCTTCACCCGCTCCCCACGAGGGACACCCGATAAACTCATCTTT. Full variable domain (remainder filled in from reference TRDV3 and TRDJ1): CDKVTQSSPDQTVASGSEVVLLCTYDTVYSNPDLFWYRIRPDYSFQFVFYGDNSRSEGADFTQGRFSVKHILTQKAFHLVISPVRTEDSATYYCAFTRSPRGTPDKLIFGKGTRVTVEP.

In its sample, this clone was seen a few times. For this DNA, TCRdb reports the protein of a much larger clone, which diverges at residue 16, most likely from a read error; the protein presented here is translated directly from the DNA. The CDR3 bases are TGTGCTCTTGGGGAAGGAGGGATGCGCGGTACTGGGGGATGGGAGAGACTCATCTTT. This translates into CALGEGGMRGTGGWERLIF. The chain links TRDV1 to TRDJ1, with TRDD3 identical over 10 bases. Germline-derived CDR1 and CDR2 are TSWWSYY and QGS. Trimming cost V 2 bases and J 10 bases; bases outside gene matches: 22. The length of the CDR3 is 19 residues.

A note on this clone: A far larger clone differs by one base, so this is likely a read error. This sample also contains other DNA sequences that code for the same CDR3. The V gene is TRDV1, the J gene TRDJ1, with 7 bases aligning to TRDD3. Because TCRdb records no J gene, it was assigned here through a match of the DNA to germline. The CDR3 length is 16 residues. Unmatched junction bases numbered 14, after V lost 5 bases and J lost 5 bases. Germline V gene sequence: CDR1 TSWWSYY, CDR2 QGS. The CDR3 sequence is CALGLPRKGIEDKLIF. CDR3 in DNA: TGTGCTCTTGGGCTACCCAGGAAGGGGATAGAAGATAAACTCATCTTT.

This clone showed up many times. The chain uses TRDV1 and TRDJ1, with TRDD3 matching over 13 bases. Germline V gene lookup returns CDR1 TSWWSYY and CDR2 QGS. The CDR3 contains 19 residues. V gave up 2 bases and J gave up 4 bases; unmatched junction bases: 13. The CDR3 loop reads CALGEGLLGDTRYGDKLIF. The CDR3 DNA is TGTGCTCTTGGGGAAGGCCTACTGGGGGATACGAGGTATGGCGATAAACTCATCTTT.

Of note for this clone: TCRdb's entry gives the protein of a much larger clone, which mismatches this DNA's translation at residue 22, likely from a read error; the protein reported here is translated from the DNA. CDR3 amino acids: CALGELSWPSLPDLPYWGTVWDGLIF. The DNA of the CDR3 is TGTGCTCTTGGGGAACTGTCCTGGCCTTCTCTCCCAGACCTCCCATACTGGGGGACGGTTTGGGATGGACTCATCTTT. The chain uses TRDV1 and TRDJ1; 9 positions match TRDD3. TCRdb is silent on the J gene; assignment here came from matching the DNA to germline. J lost 10 bases, V lost 0 bases, and 42 bases had no gene match. Germline V CDR1 and CDR2: TSWWSYY, QGS. This CDR3 spans 26 amino acids.